A selection of T cell receptor beta chains follows, all from one sample in a study of T cells expressing NK-cell markers. TCRdb re-called the 5' RACE reads, yielding one record per CDR3 amino acid sequence without DNA. The sample totals about 460,000 distinct CDR3 sequences. The sequencing input was blood T cells: a sorted CD56 or NKG2C T cell subset, CD4+ or CD8+ T cells, or bulk PBMC T cells (not recorded which). The receptors stem from a woman aged 45-65 years in good health. The CDR3 runs from the conserved cysteine through the conserved F or W.

J,V,CDR3
TRBJ1-1,TRBV24-1,CATRAGQGASEAFF
TRBJ2-1,TRBV6-6,CASSYFPSGGYNEQFF
TRBJ1-1,TRBV14,CASGPWGTEAFF
TRBJ2-3,TRBV7-3,CASSLGTSGTADTQYF
TRBJ2-1,TRBV20-1,CSARRTGFNEQFF
TRBJ2-2,TRBV6-6,CASGTTDTGELFF
TRBJ1-5,TRBV15,CATSRDRVNQPQHF
TRBJ1-4,TRBV11-2,CASSLVWNEKLFF
TRBJ2-5,TRBV3-1,CASSQLTPYQETQYF
TRBJ1-1,TRBV6-5,CASSNAGVADTEAFF
TRBJ2-6,TRBV29-1,CSVAWRATRSGANVLTF
TRBJ2-2,TRBV19,CASTPGPRNTGELFF
TRBJ2-1,TRBV3-1,CASSHSYHEQFF
TRBJ2-1,TRBV9,CASIPELDEQFF
TRBJ2-1,TRBV5-1,CASGTSGNGEQFF
TRBJ1-4,TRBV19,CATRGARIATNEKLFF